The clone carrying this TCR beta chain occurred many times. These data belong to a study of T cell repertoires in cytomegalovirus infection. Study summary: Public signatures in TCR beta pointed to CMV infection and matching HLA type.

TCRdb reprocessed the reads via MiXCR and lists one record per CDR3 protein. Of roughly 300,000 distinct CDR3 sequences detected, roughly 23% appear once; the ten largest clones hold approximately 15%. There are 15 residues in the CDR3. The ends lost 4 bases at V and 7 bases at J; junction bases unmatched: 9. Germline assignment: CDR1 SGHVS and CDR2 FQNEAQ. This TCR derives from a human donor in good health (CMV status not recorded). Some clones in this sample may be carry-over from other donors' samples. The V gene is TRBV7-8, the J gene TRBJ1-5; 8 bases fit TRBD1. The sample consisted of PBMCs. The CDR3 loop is CASSSGQGGEQPQHF. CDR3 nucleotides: TGTGCCAGCAGCTCCGGACAGGGAGGGGAACAGCCCCAGCATTTT.